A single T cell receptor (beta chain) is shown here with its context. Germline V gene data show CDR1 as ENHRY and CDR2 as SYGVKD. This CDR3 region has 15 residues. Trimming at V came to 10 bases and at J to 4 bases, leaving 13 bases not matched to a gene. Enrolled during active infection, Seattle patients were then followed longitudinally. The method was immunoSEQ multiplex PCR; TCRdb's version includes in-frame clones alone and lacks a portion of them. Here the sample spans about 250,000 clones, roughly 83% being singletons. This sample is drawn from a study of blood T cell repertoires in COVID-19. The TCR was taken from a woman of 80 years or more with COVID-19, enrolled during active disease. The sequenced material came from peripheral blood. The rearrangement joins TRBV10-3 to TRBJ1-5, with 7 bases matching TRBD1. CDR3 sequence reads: CATIAGTDKNQPQHF. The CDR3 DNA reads TGTGCCACCATAGCCGGGACAGATAAAAATCAGCCCCAGCATTTT.